The 27 T cell receptor beta chains below all came from one sample that was sequenced in a study of vaccination effects on CD4 cells after COVID-19. These receptors' targets are unknown. Only in-frame clones appear in the TCRdb table, and some are missing; sequencing was by immunoSEQ multiplex PCR. The top ten hold 25% to 30% of the sample, which has 25,000 to 35,000 clones, 75% to 85% seen once. Pools of viral peptides were used by the ViraFEST assay to expand antigen-specific CD4+ T cells ahead of sequencing. Culture lasted around eleven days before CD4+ T cell isolation. Absence of prior SARS-CoV-2 infection characterized the vaccine recipients, who showed negative nucleocapsid antibodies. This specimen consisted of CD4+ T cells from PBMCs cultured with SARS-CoV-2 spike peptides, obtained before COVID-19 vaccination. These receptors came from a human donor who received a COVID-19 vaccine.

The V and J genes are TRBV5-1 and TRBJ1-1, with 7 bases that match TRBD1. Germline assignment: CDR1 SGHRS and CDR2 YFSETQ. This CDR3 region has 15 residues. Trimming took 0 bases from V and 6 from J; bases not matched to a gene: 8. The CDR3 nucleotides read TGCGCCAGCAGCTTGGGTCACAGGGGAGGTGCTGAAGCTTTCTTT. Protein product: CASSLGHRGGAEAFF.

The V call is TRBV3-1 (or the pseudogene TRBV3-2), the J call TRBJ2-1; D is ambiguous. CDR3 size: 15 residues. The germline V gene encodes CDR1 LGHDT and CDR2 YNNKEL (reference sequence). Trimming removed 1 base from V and 8 bases from J, with 15 bases in between. The chain's CDR3 is CASSQGAGRMDEQFF. The CDR3 bases are TGTGCCAGCAGCCAAGGCGCCGGACGTATGGATGAGCAGTTCTTC.

The J gene is TRBJ1-2, the V gene TRBV24-1; D gene ambiguous. In germline, CDR1 is KGHDR, CDR2 SFDVKD. The ends were cut back, 12 bases at V and 5 bases at J, with 9 bases in the middle. The CDR3 has 10 amino acids. Here the CDR3 DNA reads TGTGCCCCTCGTCGATATGGCTACACCTTC. Translation gives CAPRRYGYTF.

This chain uses TRBV30 with TRBJ2-7, with no clear D. This CDR3 spans 13 amino acids. CDR1 and CDR2 (germline): GTSNPN, SVGIG (reference sequence). Trimming took off 3 bases at V and 3 bases at J, with 12 bases between the two ends. This CDR3 is CAWSGRVFYEQYF. CDR3 DNA: TGTGCCTGGAGCGGACGGGTTTTCTACGAGCAGTACTTC.

This rearrangement joins TRBV3-1 (or the pseudogene TRBV3-2) to TRBJ2-7; D is uncertain. Germline V lookup: CDR1 LGHDT, CDR2 YNNKEL (reference sequence). The CDR3 extends over 13 amino acids. Trimming pared 1 base from V and 5 bases from J, leaving 9 bases between. The CDR3, as DNA: TGTGCCAGCAGCCAAGTGGCTAGTAACGAGCAGTACTTC. It specifies CASSQVASNEQYF.

The V call is TRBV7-2, the J call TRBJ2-2; TRBD2 matches at 15 bases. The CDR3 loop spans 17 amino acids. The germline V gene encodes CDR1 SGHTA and CDR2 FQGNSA. After removal of 5 bases from V and 5 bases from J, the junction contained 6 bases not matched to a gene. The CDR3 coding sequence is TGTGCCAGCAGCGCTCCCGGGACTAGCGGGGGGACCGGGGAGCTGTTTTTT. As protein: CASSAPGTSGGTGELFF.

The J gene is TRBJ2-1, the V gene TRBV27, with a weak D call TRBD1 (6 bases). Germline V gene sequence: CDR1 MNHEY, CDR2 SMNVEV (reference sequence). Trimming took 4 bases from V and 2 from J, leaving 12 bases between them. The CDR3 loop spans 15 amino acids. Here the CDR3 DNA reads TGTGCCAGCAGTTCCTCAGGGGTAACCTACAATGAGCAGTTCTTC. Translation: CASSSSGVTYNEQFF.

This chain connects TRBV2 to TRBJ2-2, with TRBD2 identical over 14 bases. The germline CDR1 and CDR2 sequences are SNHLY and FYNNEI. This CDR3 spans 14 amino acids. With V trimmed by 7 bases and J by 7 bases, 2 bases remained unmatched. The DNA of the CDR3 is TGTGCCAGCACCGGACTAGCGGGAGGCGGGGAGCTGTTTTTT. Its translation is CASTGLAGGGELFF.

This chain uses TRBV15 with TRBJ2-7; unclear D gene. Trimming took off 3 bases at V and 6 bases at J, with 18 bases between the two ends. CDR1 and CDR2 from the germline V gene are LNHNV and YYDKDF (reference sequence). This CDR3 is 15 amino acids long. In DNA form, the CDR3 reads TGTGCCACCAGCAGCCCACGGGCTTCTTTAAGCGAGCAGTACTTC. Its protein is CATSSPRASLSEQYF.

V gene TRBV6-1 combines with J gene TRBJ2-3; D uncertain. Trimming cost V 3 bases and J 0 bases, with 13 bases left between them. The germline gives CDR1 MNHNS, CDR2 SASEGT. The CDR3 length is 16 residues. CDR3 nucleotide sequence: TGTGCCAGCAGTGAGGGAAAAGGGCTGAGCACAGATACGCAGTATTTT. Translated, it gives CASSEGKGLSTDTQYF.

The V and J genes are TRBV6-5 and TRBJ1-5; 9 bases map to TRBD1. The germline CDR1 and CDR2 sequences are MNHEY and SVGAGI. The CDR3 has 15 residues. The J segment lost 0 bases and the V segment lost 5 bases, leaving 2 bases of the junction unmatched. This CDR3 is CASSRTGVSNQPQHF. Written as DNA, the CDR3 is TGTGCCAGCAGTAGGACAGGGGTTAGCAATCAGCCCCAGCATTTT.

This clone was seen just once. V and J are TRBV10-3 and TRBJ1-4; no firm D call. Trimming left V 3 bases short and J 7 bases short, with 3 bases between. Germline assignment: CDR1 ENHRY and CDR2 SYGVKD. CDR3 length equals 11 residues. CDR3 in DNA: TGTGCCATCAGTGAAGGTGAAAAACTGTTTTTT. This gives the protein CAISEGEKLFF.

V is TRBV6-5 and J is TRBJ2-6; D possibly matches TRBD1 or TRBD2 (5 bases each). Deletions cut 10 bases from V and 2 bases from J, with 15 bases between. The CDR3 has 15 residues. Germline loops: CDR1 MNHEY, CDR2 SVGAGI. The CDR3 here is CATREGTAGANVLTF. CDR3 coding DNA: TGTGCCACCCGGGAAGGGACGGCTGGGGCCAACGTCCTGACTTTC.

This clone was seen a handful of times. The V call is TRBV19, the J call TRBJ1-2, with unresolved D. Trimming stripped 1 base from V and 5 bases from J, with 17 bases between. This CDR3 has 16 amino acids. Germline loops: CDR1 LNHDA, CDR2 SQIVND (reference sequence). This CDR3 is CASSIVLGRHLYGYTF. The CDR3 nucleotides read TGTGCCAGTAGTATAGTCTTGGGTCGGCATTTGTATGGCTACACCTTC.

This clone appeared a single time. J is TRBJ1-2 and V is TRBV10-3; a weak D match, TRBD1 (5 bases). Germline V gives CDR1 ENHRY, CDR2 SYGVKD. V lost 4 bases and J lost 8, with 14 bases in between. The CDR3 extends over 13 amino acids. The CDR3 coding sequence is TGTGCCATCAGTGCCCGGGGGGAGTCCGGCTACACCTTC. Residues: CAISARGESGYTF.

This chain uses TRBV18 with TRBJ2-7; D uncertain. Germline loops: CDR1 KGHSH, CDR2 LQKENI. The V end lost 0 bases, the J end lost 5 bases, and 8 bases lay between the germline ends. This CDR3 contains 13 residues. Here the CDR3 reads CASSPPGTHEQYF. The CDR3, as DNA: TGTGCCAGCTCACCACCGGGTACCCACGAGCAGTACTTC. Full variable domain (remainder filled in from reference TRBV18 and TRBJ2-7): NAGVMQNPRHLVRRRGQEARLRCSPMKGHSHVYWYRQLPEEGLKFMVYLQKENIIDESGMPKERFSAEFPKEGPSILRIQQVVRGDSAAYFCASSPPGTHEQYFGPGTRLTVT.

CDR3 nucleotides: TGTGCCAGTGGCCCCGGCGGGAAGCGGGAAGGCTACAATGAGCAGTTCTTC. It yields the protein CASGPGGKREGYNEQFF. The chain is built from TRBV19 and TRBJ2-1; 7 bases are shared with TRBD2. CDR3 length: 17 residues. Germline assignment: CDR1 LNHDA and CDR2 SQIVND (reference sequence). Germline trimming cut 8 bases from V and 3 bases from J; bases unmatched to any gene: 16.

The chain carries TRBV28 and TRBJ2-5, with D perhaps being TRBD1 or TRBD2 (6 bases each). The V and J ends lost 3 bases and 0 bases respectively, with 17 bases between them. CDR3 length: 17 amino acids. The V gene's germline CDR1 is MDHEN and CDR2 SYDVKM. The CDR3 DNA sequence: TGTGCCAGCAGTTTTAAGACAGGAGGGCCCCACCAAGAGACCCAGTACTTC. Translated, it gives CASSFKTGGPHQETQYF.

The chain employs TRBV19 and TRBJ1-2; D uncertain. CDR3 length: 13 amino acids. CDR1 and CDR2 from the germline V gene are LNHDA and SQIVND (reference sequence). Trimming left V 8 bases short and J 3 bases short, with 13 bases between. The CDR3 DNA sequence: TGTGCCAGTTCAGACCAGCAAGACTATGGCTACACCTTC. Its protein is CASSDQQDYGYTF.

This sequence joins TRBV19 and TRBJ1-1; D remains unclear. V gave up 5 bases and J gave up 7 bases, with 11 bases separating them. CDR1 and CDR2 (germline): LNHDA, SQIVND (reference sequence). The CDR3 is made up of 12 amino acids. The CDR3 sequence is CASSGRAIEAFF. CDR3 nucleotide sequence: TGTGCCAGTAGTGGTAGGGCCATTGAAGCTTTCTTT.

This chain uses TRBV7-2 with TRBJ2-1; tentative D call: TRBD1 (7 bases). The length of the CDR3 is 12 residues. CDR1 SGHTA and CDR2 FQGNSA come from the germline V gene. V was cut by 8 bases and J by 9 bases, with 14 bases left in between. DNA for the CDR3: TGTGCCAGCTACATCAGGGGGGCTGAGCAGTTCTTC. This codes for CASYIRGAEQFF.

V and J are TRBV5-4 and TRBJ1-1, with TRBD1 matching over 9 bases. This CDR3 is built from 15 residues. The J segment lost 4 bases and the V segment lost 0 bases, leaving 4 bases of the junction unmatched. Germline-derived CDR1 and CDR2 are SGHNT and YYREEE (reference sequence). DNA of the CDR3: TGTGCCAGCAGCTTGGACAGGGGGCTTCGCACTGAAGCTTTCTTT. Its translation: CASSLDRGLRTEAFF.

Points on this clone: Other DNA sequences in the sample encode the same CDR3. The V and J genes are TRBV5-1 and TRBJ2-3, with 7 bases fitting TRBD1. The ends lost 0 bases at V and 5 bases at J; junction bases unmatched: 6. Germline CDR1 and CDR2: SGHRS and YFSETQ. The CDR3 runs to 15 residues. For the CDR3, the DNA is TGCGCCAGCAGCTTGGGACAGGGTCGGGGAGATACGCAGTATTTT. Protein sequence: CASSLGQGRGDTQYF.

V gene TRBV30 combines with J gene TRBJ2-1; TRBD2 matches 11 bases. The V gene's germline CDR1 is GTSNPN and CDR2 SVGIG (reference sequence). Unmatched junction bases numbered 9, after V lost 3 bases and J lost 8 bases. The CDR3 is made up of 15 amino acids. The CDR3 bases are TGTGCCTGGAGCCAACTAGCGGGAGCAGTCGATGAGCAGTTCTTC. Translation gives CAWSQLAGAVDEQFF. Variable domain in full (rest from reference TRBV30 and TRBJ2-1): SQTIHQWPATLVQPVGSPLSLECTVEGTSNPNLYWYRQAAGRGLQLLFYSVGIGQISSEVPQNLSASRPQDRQFILSSKKLLLSDSGFYLCAWSQLAGAVDEQFFGPGTRLTVL.

The rearrangement joins TRBV29-1 to TRBJ2-3; D unclear. Germline V gives CDR1 SQVTM, CDR2 ANQGSEA. The CDR3 is made up of 12 amino acids. Trimming cost V 4 bases and J 2 bases, with 7 bases left between them. The CDR3 protein is CSVGLHTDTQYF. The CDR3 nucleotides read TGCAGCGTTGGCCTGCACACAGATACGCAGTATTTT.

The chain has TRBV6-2 or TRBV6-3 and TRBJ1-1; D gene uncertain. The CDR3 is 15 residues long. Trimming removed 5 bases from V and 1 base from J, with 14 bases in between. CDR1 and CDR2 from the germline V gene are MNHEY and SVGEGT. The chain's CDR3 is CASSDPALPNTEAFF. In nucleotides, the CDR3 is TGTGCCAGCAGTGACCCGGCCCTCCCGAACACTGAAGCTTTCTTT.

The chain has TRBV10-3 and TRBJ2-3; D may match TRBD1 or TRBD2 (5 bases each). The CDR3 covers 14 residues. V lost 4 bases to trimming and J lost 7 bases, with 15 bases between them. In germline, CDR1 is ENHRY, CDR2 SYGVKD. The CDR3 DNA sequence: TGTGCCATCAGTGCCCGGGACCCTGGTAATACGCAGTATTTT. Its protein product is CAISARDPGNTQYF.